Listed here is a single TCR beta chain. Its antigen is as yet unknown. The assay was immunoSEQ multiplex PCR, and TCRdb's table has in-frame clones only and misses some. This table holds about 98,000 clones, around 88% found once. The CDR3 is 15 amino acids. V lost 6 bases, J lost 0 bases, and 4 bases stayed unmatched. Per the germline V gene, CDR1 is KGHSH and CDR2 is LQKENI. These data come from a study of T cell responses to AZD1222 COVID-19 vaccine. General observations from the study: A mostly white British donor set with more females was recruited, and clonal diversity was possibly underestimated. Among vaccine-associated CD4 TCRs, coverage spanned spike, with dominance at 160-218 and 743-854. Baseline seropositivity occurred in only a handful of AZD1222 recipients. The study found Spike-specific TCR breadth and depth rose after two AZD1222 doses.

The source material was peripheral blood, sampled on day 0 of MenACWY control vaccination. V is TRBV18 and J is TRBJ2-2, with 7 nucleotides matching TRBD2. The receptor's source is an adult in good health. CDR3 bases: TGTGCCAGCTCCCAAAGCGGGGCGAACACCGGGGAGCTGTTTTTT. Translating gives CASSQSGANTGELFF.